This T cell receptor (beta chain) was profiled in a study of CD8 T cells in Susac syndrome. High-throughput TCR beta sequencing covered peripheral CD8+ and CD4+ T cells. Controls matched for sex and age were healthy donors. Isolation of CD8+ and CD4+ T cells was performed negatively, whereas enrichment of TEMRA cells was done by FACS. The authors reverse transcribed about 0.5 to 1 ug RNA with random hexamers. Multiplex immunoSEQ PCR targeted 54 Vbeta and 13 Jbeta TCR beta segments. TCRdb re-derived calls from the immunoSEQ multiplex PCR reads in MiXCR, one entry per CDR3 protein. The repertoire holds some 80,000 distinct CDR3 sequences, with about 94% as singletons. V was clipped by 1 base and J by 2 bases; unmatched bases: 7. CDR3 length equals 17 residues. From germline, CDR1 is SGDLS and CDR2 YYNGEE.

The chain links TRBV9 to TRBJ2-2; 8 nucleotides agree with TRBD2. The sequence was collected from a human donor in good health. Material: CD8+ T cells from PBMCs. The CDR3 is CASSVSSSGPNTGELFF. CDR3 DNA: TGTGCCAGCAGCGTATCTTCTAGCGGGCCTAACACCGGGGAGCTGTTTTTT.